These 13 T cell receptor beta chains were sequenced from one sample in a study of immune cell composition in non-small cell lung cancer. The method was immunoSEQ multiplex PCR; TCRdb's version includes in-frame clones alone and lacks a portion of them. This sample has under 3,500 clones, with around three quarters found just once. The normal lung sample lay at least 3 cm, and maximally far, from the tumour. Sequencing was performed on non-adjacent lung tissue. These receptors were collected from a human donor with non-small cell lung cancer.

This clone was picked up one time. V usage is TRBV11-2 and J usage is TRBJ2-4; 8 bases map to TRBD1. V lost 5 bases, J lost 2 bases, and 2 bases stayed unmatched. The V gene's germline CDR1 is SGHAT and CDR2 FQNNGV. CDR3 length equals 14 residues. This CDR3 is CASSPGGPKNIQYF. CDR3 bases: TGTGCCAGCAGCCCAGGGGGCCCCAAAAACATTCAGTACTTC. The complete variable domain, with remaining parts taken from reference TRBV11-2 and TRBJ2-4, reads EAGVAQSPRYKIIEKRQSVAFWCNPISGHATLYWYQQILGQGPKLLIQFQNNGVVDDSQLPKDRFSAERLKGVDSTLKIQPAKLEDSAVYLCASSPGGPKNIQYFGAGTRLSVL.

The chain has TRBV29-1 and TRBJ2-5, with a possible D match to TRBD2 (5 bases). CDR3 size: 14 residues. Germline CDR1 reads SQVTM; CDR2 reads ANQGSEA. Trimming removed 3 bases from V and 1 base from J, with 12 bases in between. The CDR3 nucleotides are TGCAGCGTTGATACCCTGGGAGTCCAAGAGACCCAGTACTTC. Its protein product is CSVDTLGVQETQYF.

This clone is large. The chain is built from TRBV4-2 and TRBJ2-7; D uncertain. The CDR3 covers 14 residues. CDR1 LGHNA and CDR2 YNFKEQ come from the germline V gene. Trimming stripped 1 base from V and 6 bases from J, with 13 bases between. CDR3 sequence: CASSQGHSNGEQYF. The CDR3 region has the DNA TGTGCCAGCAGCCAAGGACATTCTAACGGCGAGCAGTACTTC.

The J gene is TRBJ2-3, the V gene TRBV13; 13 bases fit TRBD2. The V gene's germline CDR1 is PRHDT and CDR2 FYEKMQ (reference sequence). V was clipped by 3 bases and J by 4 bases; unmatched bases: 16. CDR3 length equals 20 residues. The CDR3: CASSLDRGLAGAMVADTQYF. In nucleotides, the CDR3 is TGTGCCAGCAGCTTGGACAGAGGACTAGCGGGAGCTATGGTAGCAGATACGCAGTATTTT.

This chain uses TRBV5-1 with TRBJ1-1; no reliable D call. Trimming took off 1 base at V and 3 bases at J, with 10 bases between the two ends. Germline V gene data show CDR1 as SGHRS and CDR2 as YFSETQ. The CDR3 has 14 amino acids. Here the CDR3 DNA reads TGCGCCAGCAGCTTGCGATGGGAGGACACTGAAGCTTTCTTT. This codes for CASSLRWEDTEAFF.

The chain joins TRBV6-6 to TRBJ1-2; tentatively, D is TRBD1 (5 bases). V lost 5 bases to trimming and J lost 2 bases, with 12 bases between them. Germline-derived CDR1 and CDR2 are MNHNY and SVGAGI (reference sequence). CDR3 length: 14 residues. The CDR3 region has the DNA TGTGCCAGCAGTGGGACTGTCTTGAACTATGGCTACACCTTC. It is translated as CASSGTVLNYGYTF.

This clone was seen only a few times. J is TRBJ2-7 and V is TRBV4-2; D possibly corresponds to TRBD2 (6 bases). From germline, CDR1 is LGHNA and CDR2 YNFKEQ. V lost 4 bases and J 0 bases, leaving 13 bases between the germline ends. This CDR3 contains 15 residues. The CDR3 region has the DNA TGTGCCAGCAGCCCTACTAGCACAGCCTCCTACGAGCAGTACTTC. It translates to CASSPTSTASYEQYF.

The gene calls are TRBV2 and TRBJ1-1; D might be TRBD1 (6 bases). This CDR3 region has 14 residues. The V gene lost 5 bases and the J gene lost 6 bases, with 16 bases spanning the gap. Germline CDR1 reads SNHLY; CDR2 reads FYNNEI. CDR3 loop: CASSRDNSNAEAFF. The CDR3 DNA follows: TGTGCCAGCAGTCGGGACAATTCTAACGCTGAAGCTTTCTTT.

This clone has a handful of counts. The DNA for the CDR3 is TGTGCCAGCGGGCGTAAACAGGGGGTTCTCTATCAGCCCCAGCATTTT. Translating gives CASGRKQGVLYQPQHF. This rearrangement joins TRBV7-8 to TRBJ1-5; 8 nucleotides agree with TRBD1. This CDR3 contains 16 residues. The ends lost 8 bases at V and 5 bases at J; junction bases unmatched: 14. Looked up from germline, CDR1 is SGHVS and CDR2 is FQNEAQ.

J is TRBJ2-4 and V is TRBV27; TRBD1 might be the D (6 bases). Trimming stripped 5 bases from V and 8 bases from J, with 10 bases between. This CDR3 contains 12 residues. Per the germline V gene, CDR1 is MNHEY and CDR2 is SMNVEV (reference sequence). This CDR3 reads CASSTQGYIQYF. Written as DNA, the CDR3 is TGTGCCAGCAGTACCCAGGGGTACATTCAGTACTTC.

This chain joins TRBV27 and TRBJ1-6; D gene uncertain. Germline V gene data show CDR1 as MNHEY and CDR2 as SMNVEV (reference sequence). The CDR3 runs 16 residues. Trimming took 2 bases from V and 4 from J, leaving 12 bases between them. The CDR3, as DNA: TGTGCCAGCAGTTTAGGTGTAGAACTATATAATTCACCCCTCCACTTT. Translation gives CASSLGVELYNSPLHF.

CDR3 bases: TGTGCCAGCAGCGGGGCCGGAGGCCCGACTAACTATGGCTACACCTTC. It encodes CASSGAGGPTNYGYTF. This chain links TRBV9 with TRBJ1-2; D is unclear. In germline, CDR1 is SGDLS, CDR2 YYNGEE. The germline V and J ends were trimmed by 3 bases and 0 bases, with 15 bases remaining between them. The length of the CDR3 is 16 residues.

The CDR3 DNA is TGTGCCAGCAGCTCCCACGGGGGTACTAACTATGGCTACACCTTC. This translates into CASSSHGGTNYGYTF. V and J are TRBV7-2 and TRBJ1-2; weak D call: TRBD1 (5 bases). The germline V and J ends were trimmed by 4 bases and 0 bases, with 12 bases remaining between them. From germline, CDR1 is SGHTA and CDR2 FQGNSA. The CDR3 is 15 amino acids.